This entry lists 12 T cell receptor beta chains sequenced from one sample in a study of TIL therapy for anti-PD-1-resistant metastatic lung cancer. Described time point: pre-treatment sample, taken before nivolumab and TIL therapy. The immunoSEQ assay was v3. TCRdb's copy holds only in-frame clones and misses some; the assay was immunoSEQ multiplex PCR. The sample carries approximately 45,000 clones, 79% recorded once. The sequenced sample was blood, obtained at baseline. The receptor set was obtained from a man in his sixties or seventies with non-small cell lung cancer.

This rearrangement joins TRBV19 to TRBJ2-2; 14 bases agree with TRBD2. The CDR3 has 19 residues. V dropped 4 bases and J dropped 6; count of bases not matched to a gene: 13. Germline assignment: CDR1 LNHDA and CDR2 SQIVND (reference sequence). The CDR3 sequence: CASSKPGLAGVPLAGELFF. CDR3 in DNA: TGTGCCAGTAGTAAACCGGGACTAGCGGGAGTGCCGCTTGCCGGGGAGCTGTTTTTT. Combining the CDR3 with reference TRBV19 and TRBJ2-2 gives the whole variable domain DGGITQSPKYLFRKEGQNVTLSCEQNLNHDAMYWYRQDPGQGLRLIYYSQIVNDFQKGDIAEGYSVSREKKESFPLTVTSAQKNPTAFYLCASSKPGLAGVPLAGELFFGEGSRLTVL.

This rearrangement joins TRBV27 to TRBJ1-5; a possible D gene is TRBD1 (6 bases). This CDR3 contains 13 residues. CDR1 is MNHEY, CDR2 SMNVEV, per germline (reference sequence). V lost 6 bases to trimming and J lost 5 bases, with 11 bases between them. The DNA of the CDR3 is TGTGCCAGCAGGCCACAGGGAGATCAGCCCCAGCATTTT. Protein sequence: CASRPQGDQPQHF.

This chain links TRBV20-1 with TRBJ2-7; D is unclear. The CDR3 loop spans 10 amino acids. V was clipped by 6 bases and J by 3 bases, with 6 bases between them. Germline CDR1 DFQATT, CDR2 SNEGSKA (reference sequence). The CDR3 DNA follows: TGCAGTGCAACCTACTACGAGCAGTACTTC. Protein: CSATYYEQYF.

The chain joins TRBV11-2 to TRBJ1-1, with a weak D call TRBD1 (6 bases). Between the trimmed V and J ends, which lost 5 bases and 5 bases, there was a span of 15 bases. The CDR3 loop spans 14 amino acids. Germline lookup yields CDR1 SGHAT and CDR2 FQNNGV. CDR3 nucleotide sequence: TGTGCCAGCAGCCCGCCCCAGGGGTGGACTGAAGCTTTCTTT. It translates to CASSPPQGWTEAFF.

The CDR3 nucleotides read TGTGCCAGCTCACCGGCTTCTCTCGAGCAGGCGGCCCAGTACTTC. Its translation is CASSPASLEQAAQYF. The V and J genes are TRBV18 and TRBJ2-5; D not certain. The CDR3 length is 15 residues. Per the germline V gene, CDR1 is KGHSH and CDR2 is LQKENI. V lost 3 bases to trimming and J lost 9 bases, with 20 bases between them.

This clone was seen only a few times. The rearrangement uses TRBV28 and TRBJ2-2, with D tentatively TRBD2 (6 bases). Germline V gene sequence: CDR1 MDHEN, CDR2 SYDVKM. The CDR3 is 17 amino acids. Trimming stripped 4 bases from V and 7 bases from J, with 22 bases between. CDR3 protein: CASSYSSTPGGGGELFF. CDR3 coding DNA: TGTGCCAGCAGTTACAGTAGTACCCCCGGGGGTGGCGGGGAGCTGTTTTTT.

In its sample, this clone ranks as large. This chain joins TRBV7-9 and TRBJ2-7; 8 bases are a match to TRBD1. V gave up 2 bases and J gave up 6 bases; unmatched junction bases: 3. This CDR3 has 13 residues. The germline gives CDR1 SEHNR, CDR2 FQNEAQ (reference sequence). CDR3 sequence (DNA): TGTGCCAGCAGCTTAACGACAGGGGTCGAGCAGTACTTC. Its protein is CASSLTTGVEQYF.

The chain combines TRBV4-3 with TRBJ2-7, with 8 bases that match TRBD2. CDR3 length: 17 residues. V shed 6 bases and J 3 bases; nucleotides not matched to a gene: 16. Germline V CDR1 and CDR2: LGHNA, YSLEER. In DNA, the CDR3 is TGCGCCAGCAGTCGCGCGGGGGGACTAGGAGGGGGCTACGAGCAGTACTTC. Translated: CASSRAGGLGGGYEQYF.

The chain employs TRBV6-6 and TRBJ2-1, with D possibly being TRBD2 (7 bases). In germline, CDR1 is MNHNY, CDR2 SVGAGI (reference sequence). Trimming stripped 6 bases from V and 7 bases from J, with 16 bases between. The CDR3 extends over 14 amino acids. CDR3 protein: CASRRDGGTNEQFF. The CDR3 DNA follows: TGTGCCAGCAGGAGGGACGGGGGGACAAATGAGCAGTTCTTC.

This clone was seen a single time. V gene TRBV7-2 combines with J gene TRBJ2-3; perhaps TRBD1 as D (6 bases). The CDR3 has 13 amino acids. Deletions cut 5 bases from V and 9 bases from J, with 15 bases between. Germline V gene lookup returns CDR1 SGHTA and CDR2 FQGNSA. CDR3 in amino acids: CASSTELRGTQYF. CDR3 DNA sequence: TGTGCCAGCAGCACGGAGTTGAGGGGGACGCAGTATTTT.

The chain couples TRBV18 to TRBJ2-7, with 7 bases matching TRBD1. The CDR3 consists of 14 residues. CDR1 is KGHSH and CDR2 is LQKENI in the germline V gene. The J segment lost 3 bases and the V segment lost 3 bases, leaving 5 bases of the junction unmatched. The CDR3 nucleotides read TGTGCCAGCTCACCGGCAGGGGGAAACTACGAGCAGTACTTC. Translated, it gives CASSPAGGNYEQYF.

CDR3 bases: TGTGCCAGCAGTTTGCTTCAGGGAAATGAGCAGTTCTTC. It is translated as CASSLLQGNEQFF. The chain uses TRBV27 and TRBJ2-1; D may be TRBD1 (5 bases). Trimming stripped 3 bases from V and 7 bases from J, with 10 bases between. Germline values: CDR1 MNHEY, CDR2 SMNVEV (reference sequence). The CDR3 is made up of 13 amino acids.